This passage covers 19 T cell receptor beta chains from one sample sequenced in a study of blood T cell repertoires in COVID-19. This table comes from immunoSEQ multiplex PCR, and its TCRdb copy is limited to in-frame clones, with some not included. The sample has roughly 380,000 clones, more than 70% seen once. The sample was PBMCs or T cells enriched from blood (not recorded which). The receptors were sampled from a man aged 25 to 40 who had recovered from COVID-19.

This chain links TRBV13 with TRBJ2-7, with TRBD1 matching over 10 bases. With 3 bases clipped from V and 5 bases from J, the junction kept 7 bases outside the gene matches. Germline values: CDR1 PRHDT, CDR2 FYEKMQ (reference sequence). The length of the CDR3 is 15 residues. This chain's CDR3 is CASSLITGQGNEQYF. The CDR3 region has the DNA TGTGCCAGCAGCTTGATCACGGGACAGGGGAACGAGCAGTACTTC.

This chain connects TRBV2 to TRBJ1-1; D not resolved. The germline V gene has CDR1 SNHLY and CDR2 FYNNEI. CDR3 length: 12 residues. V lost 4 bases and J 1 base, leaving 4 bases between the germline ends. CDR3 bases: TGTGCCAGCAGTGTACAGAACACTGAAGCTTTCTTT. Translation: CASSVQNTEAFF.

The chain is built from TRBV20-1 and TRBJ1-6, with D possibly being TRBD1 (6 bases). CDR1 DFQATT and CDR2 SNEGSKA come from the germline V gene (reference sequence). This CDR3 is built from 16 residues. V was clipped by 3 bases and J by 0 bases, with 12 bases between them. Here the CDR3 DNA reads TGCAGTGCTAGTACAGGGTTTAGCTCCTATAATTCACCCCTCCACTTT. Amino acids: CSASTGFSSYNSPLHF.

The chain uses TRBV27 and TRBJ1-3, with TRBD1 as a possible D gene (5 bases). V lost 2 bases to trimming and J lost 0 bases, with 14 bases between them. Germline V gene lookup returns CDR1 MNHEY and CDR2 SMNVEV (reference sequence). The CDR3 runs to 17 residues. CDR3 sequence: CASSLRRDLSSGNTIYF. CDR3 sequence (DNA): TGTGCCAGCAGTTTACGACGGGACTTAAGCTCTGGAAACACCATATATTTT.

This clone came up once. In the same sample, other DNA sequences code for this CDR3. This sequence joins TRBV30 and TRBJ2-7, with D perhaps matching TRBD2 (5 bases). The CDR3 has 12 residues. Germline V gene sequence: CDR1 GTSNPN, CDR2 SVGIG (reference sequence). Trimming stripped 0 bases from V and 4 bases from J, with 7 bases between. CDR3 loop: CAWSVRGYEQYF. The CDR3 nucleotides are TGTGCCTGGAGTGTACGCGGGTACGAGCAGTACTTC.

The CDR3 coding sequence is TGCGCCAGCAGCAGGACTAGCGGGGGGGATGGGAATGAGCAGTTCTTC. It yields the protein CASSRTSGGDGNEQFF. The chain carries TRBV4-1 and TRBJ2-1; TRBD2 aligns across 15 bases. There are 16 residues in the CDR3. Germline V CDR1 and CDR2: MGHRA, YSYEKL. The junction had 6 bases not matched to a gene; V was cut back by 5 bases and J by 7 bases.

The chain links TRBV6-5 to TRBJ2-1, with TRBD2 identical over 7 bases. Germline V CDR1 and CDR2: MNHEY, SVGAGI. V gave up 1 base and J gave up 5 bases; unmatched junction bases: 5. The CDR3 is 15 residues long. For the CDR3, the DNA is TGTGCCAGCAGTTACTTCTCGGGGGGTCACAATGAGCAGTTCTTC. It yields the protein CASSYFSGGHNEQFF.

Here the CDR3 reads CASSPPGQGMPYEQYF. CDR3 DNA sequence: TGTGCCAGTAGTCCTCCGGGACAGGGGATGCCCTACGAGCAGTACTTC. The chain carries TRBV19 and TRBJ2-7, with 10 nucleotides matching TRBD1. This CDR3 has 16 residues. V dropped 5 bases and J dropped 2; count of bases not matched to a gene: 9. Germline CDR1 reads LNHDA; CDR2 reads SQIVND (reference sequence).

The chain couples TRBV30 to TRBJ1-4, with 9 bases aligning to TRBD1. Trimming at V came to 2 bases and at J to 8 bases, leaving 9 bases not matched to a gene. Looked up from germline, CDR1 is GTSNPN and CDR2 is SVGIG (reference sequence). The CDR3 length is 15 residues. The CDR3 is CAWSTGTGNSEKLFF. The CDR3 nucleotides read TGTGCCTGGAGTACCGGGACAGGGAATTCGGAAAAACTGTTTTTT.

This chain connects TRBV5-6 to TRBJ2-1; 8 bases map to TRBD1. The germline V gene has CDR1 SGHDT and CDR2 YYEEEE. The CDR3 totals 14 residues. V shed 2 bases and J 7 bases; nucleotides not matched to a gene: 5. DNA for the CDR3: TGTGCCAGCAGCTTCCAGGGGGCGGGTAATGAGCAGTTCTTC. It encodes CASSFQGAGNEQFF.

Of note for this clone: The sample contains more than one DNA sequence encoding this CDR3. The chain's CDR3 is CASRQGSYEQYF. DNA of the CDR3: TGTGCCAGCAGACAGGGTAGCTACGAGCAGTACTTC. The J gene is TRBJ2-7, the V gene TRBV2, with D tentatively TRBD1 (6 bases). The CDR3 totals 12 residues. Germline V gene sequence: CDR1 SNHLY, CDR2 FYNNEI. V lost 6 bases, J lost 3 bases, and 9 bases lay in between.

This clone was picked up many times. J is TRBJ1-6 and V is TRBV10-3; 12 nucleotides match TRBD1. V lost 2 bases, J lost 10 bases, and 6 bases stayed unmatched. This CDR3 has 16 amino acids. Germline V gene sequence: CDR1 ENHRY, CDR2 SYGVKD. CDR3 in amino acids: CAISEVGTGGESPLHF. DNA for the CDR3: TGTGCCATCAGTGAGGTCGGGACAGGGGGCGAATCACCCCTCCACTTT.

This clone was observed once. The chain recombines TRBV10-3 with TRBJ1-2; D remains ambiguous. The CDR3 runs 11 residues. Trimming stripped 6 bases from V and 7 bases from J, with 9 bases between. The germline CDR1 and CDR2 sequences are ENHRY and SYGVKD. The CDR3 DNA reads TGTGCCATCAGAAGCCTCGTTGGCTACACCTTC. Protein sequence: CAIRSLVGYTF.

The chain carries TRBV6-5 and TRBJ1-4, with D possibly being TRBD1 (6 bases). Trimming took 4 bases from V and 0 from J, leaving 12 bases between them. This CDR3 spans 16 amino acids. Germline V gene lookup returns CDR1 MNHEY and CDR2 SVGAGI. This CDR3 reads CASSSRGGATNEKLFF. In DNA, the CDR3 is TGTGCCAGCAGTTCCAGGGGTGGGGCAACTAATGAAAAACTGTTTTTT.

The V call is TRBV4-1, the J call TRBJ1-3; D is unresolved. V lost 1 base to trimming and J lost 0 bases, with 7 bases between them. Germline V gene sequence: CDR1 MGHRA, CDR2 YSYEKL. This CDR3 region has 15 residues. The CDR3 bases are TGCGCCAGCAGCCAAGTGGCAGACTCTGGAAACACCATATATTTT. Its translation is CASSQVADSGNTIYF.

This sequence joins TRBV7-9 and TRBJ1-2, with D uncertain. Germline V CDR1 and CDR2: SEHNR, FQNEAQ (reference sequence). With 3 bases removed from V and 3 bases from J, the gap between germline ends came to 5 bases. This CDR3 is 12 amino acids long. The CDR3 coding sequence is TGTGCCAGCAGCTTCGGGGACTATGGCTACACCTTC. Translated, it gives CASSFGDYGYTF. Drawing the rest from reference TRBV7-9 and TRBJ1-2, the complete variable domain is DTGVSQNPRHKITKRGQNVTFRCDPISEHNRLYWYRQTLGQGPEFLTYFQNEAQLEKSRLLSDRFSAERPKGSFSTLEIQRTEQGDSAMYLCASSFGDYGYTFGSGTRLTVV.

The CDR3 sequence: CASSPIQRGATDTQYF. CDR3 DNA: TGTGCCAGCAGTCCGATCCAGCGGGGGGCTACAGATACGCAGTATTTT. The chain recombines TRBV27 with TRBJ2-3, with 9 bases matching TRBD2. Trimming took 5 bases from V and 3 from J; bases not matched to a gene: 9. CDR3 length equals 16 residues. The V gene's germline CDR1 is MNHEY and CDR2 SMNVEV (reference sequence).

The chain links TRBV5-1 to TRBJ1-2, with a possible D match to TRBD1 (6 bases). The CDR3 loop spans 12 amino acids. CDR1 is SGHRS and CDR2 is YFSETQ in the germline V gene. Deletions cut 3 bases from V and 5 bases from J, with 8 bases between. In nucleotides, the CDR3 is TGCGCCAGCAGCTACAGGGAATATGGCTACACCTTC. Protein: CASSYREYGYTF. The full variable domain, in which reference TRBV5-1 and TRBJ1-2 provide the parts outside the CDR3, is KAGVTQTPRYLIKTRGQQVTLSCSPISGHRSVSWYQQTPGQGLQFLFEYFSETQRNKGNFPGRFSGRQFSNSRSEMNVSTLELGDSALYLCASSYREYGYTFGSGTRLTVV.

The rearrangement joins TRBV11-3 to TRBJ1-1; the D gene is possibly TRBD1 (6 bases). Germline CDR1 reads SGHNT; CDR2 reads YENEEA. Between the trimmed V and J ends, which lost 3 bases and 1 base, there was a span of 21 bases. The CDR3 spans 18 residues. The CDR3 loop reads CASSLFSGAARRNTEAFF. DNA of the CDR3: TGTGCCAGCAGCTTGTTTTCAGGGGCGGCGCGGCGGAACACTGAAGCTTTCTTT.